The 32 T cell receptor beta chains given below trace back to one sample, sequenced in a study of blood T cell repertoires in COVID-19. The repertoire was sequenced with immunoSEQ multiplex PCR; TCRdb's copy has only in-frame clones and lacks some. The sample contains over 120,000 clones, around 85% of which appear only once. Sequencing was done on a sample of PBMCs or T cells enriched from blood (not recorded which). The origin of the receptors is a man aged 45-65 years who had recovered from COVID-19.

This sequence joins TRBV7-9 and TRBJ1-2; 7 bases agree with TRBD1. Trimming at V came to 2 bases and at J to 7 bases, leaving 4 bases not matched to a gene. This CDR3 comprises 13 residues. CDR1 is SEHNR and CDR2 is FQNEAQ in the germline V gene (reference sequence). The CDR3 DNA reads as TGTGCCAGCAGCTTATTAGGGGGCTCTGGCTACACCTTC. Its protein product is CASSLLGGSGYTF.

V usage is TRBV28 and J usage is TRBJ1-5; D is possibly TRBD1 (6 bases). Trimming pared 7 bases from V and 0 bases from J, leaving 10 bases between. CDR1 and CDR2 (germline): MDHEN, SYDVKM. The CDR3 extends over 14 amino acids. The CDR3 loop is CASIGGFSNQPQHF. The CDR3 DNA sequence: TGTGCCAGCATAGGGGGATTTAGCAATCAGCCCCAGCATTTT.

The V gene is TRBV19, the J gene TRBJ1-5, with a tentative D call TRBD1 (5 bases). CDR1 is LNHDA and CDR2 is SQIVND in the germline V gene (reference sequence). The CDR3 spans 14 residues. V lost 7 bases to trimming and J lost 4 bases, with 14 bases between them. The DNA for the CDR3 is TGTGCCAGTACTGGGCGGGAGGGGAATCAGCCCCAGCATTTT. It yields the protein CASTGREGNQPQHF. Combining the CDR3 with reference TRBV19 and TRBJ1-5 gives the whole variable domain DGGITQSPKYLFRKEGQNVTLSCEQNLNHDAMYWYRQDPGQGLRLIYYSQIVNDFQKGDIAEGYSVSREKKESFPLTVTSAQKNPTAFYLCASTGREGNQPQHFGDGTRLSIL.

A remark on this clone: One junction end disagrees with the germline gene, perhaps due to a read error. The chain has TRBV7-7 and TRBJ2-7; 12 positions match TRBD2. CDR1 is SSHAT, CDR2 FNYEAQ, per germline (reference sequence). The length of the CDR3 is 16 residues. The CDR3 DNA follows: TGTGCTAGCAGTCCGACCCTAGCGGGGGGGCCCTACGAGCAGTACTTC. Residues: CASSPTLAGGPYEQYF.

The chain has TRBV7-2 and TRBJ1-2, with a weak D call TRBD1 (5 bases). V was trimmed by 3 bases and J by 4 bases, leaving 15 bases between them. Germline assignment: CDR1 SGHTA and CDR2 FQGNSA. This CDR3 contains 15 residues. DNA for the CDR3: TGTGCCAGCAGCTTCCAGGGCCCAAACCTCTATGGCTACACCTTC. It encodes CASSFQGPNLYGYTF.

V usage is TRBV18 and J usage is TRBJ2-5, with 9 bases lining up with TRBD1. Germline V gives CDR1 KGHSH, CDR2 LQKENI. CDR3 size: 19 residues. The V segment lost 4 bases and the J segment 1 base; nucleotides outside the gene matches: 16. This chain's CDR3 is CASSLNRGQGIFSQETQYF. DNA of the CDR3: TGTGCCAGCTCACTGAATCGCGGACAGGGGATCTTTTCCCAAGAGACCCAGTACTTC.

The chain joins TRBV28 to TRBJ1-2; no definite D call. The CDR3 is 12 residues long. Germline loops: CDR1 MDHEN, CDR2 SYDVKM. Trimming left V 2 bases short and J 7 bases short, with 8 bases between. In nucleotides, the CDR3 is TGTGCCAGCAGTTTACGGAGTAGTGGCTACACCTTC. Protein sequence: CASSLRSSGYTF.

The chain couples TRBV6-5 to TRBJ1-4; a possible D gene is TRBD1 (5 bases). Germline V lookup: CDR1 MNHEY, CDR2 SVGAGI. The CDR3 runs to 12 residues. V lost 6 bases, J lost 7 bases, and 9 bases lay in between. DNA of the CDR3: TGTGCCAGCAGGGCAGGGTTTGAAAAACTGTTTTTT. This codes for CASRAGFEKLFF.

This clone was detected only a few times. The chain employs TRBV19 and TRBJ1-6, with 12 bases that match TRBD1. With V trimmed by 3 bases and J by 14 bases, 8 bases remained unmatched. This CDR3 contains 15 residues. Germline V CDR1 and CDR2: LNHDA, SQIVND (reference sequence). The CDR3 nucleotides are TGTGCCAGTAGTATGCTTCCGGGACAGGGGGCAACCCTCCACTTT. It codes for CASSMLPGQGATLHF.

The genes are TRBV9 and TRBJ2-7; possible D gene TRBD2, 6 bases. Per germline, CDR1 SGDLS and CDR2 YYNGEE. This CDR3 spans 13 amino acids. Trimming left V 0 bases short and J 6 bases short, with 10 bases between. CDR3 amino acids: CASSVGTSSEQYF. For the CDR3, the DNA is TGTGCCAGCAGCGTAGGCACTAGCTCCGAGCAGTACTTC. The whole variable domain, remainder taken from reference TRBV9 and TRBJ2-7, is DSGVTQTPKHLITATGQRVTLRCSPRSGDLSVYWYQQSLDQGLQFLIQYYNGEERAKGNILERFSAQQFPDLHSELNLSSLELGDSALYFCASSVGTSSEQYFGPGTRLTVT.

The genes are TRBV2 and TRBJ2-1; the D is unclear. Germline values: CDR1 SNHLY, CDR2 FYNNEI. This CDR3 spans 10 amino acids. Deletions cut 4 bases from V and 10 bases from J, with 5 bases between. The CDR3 region has the DNA TGTGCCAGCAGTGTGAGGGAGCAGTTCTTC. It codes for CASSVREQFF.

The chain has TRBV10-2 and TRBJ1-2; a possible D gene is TRBD1 (5 bases). Germline V gene lookup returns CDR1 WSHSY and CDR2 SAAADI. V was cut by 7 bases and J by 6 bases, with 15 bases left in between. The CDR3 is 13 residues long. The CDR3 bases are TGCGCCAGCAAGGTCGGGGGAGGGGATGGCTACACCTTC. This gives the protein CASKVGGGDGYTF.

This sequence joins TRBV7-2 and TRBJ2-2; no reliable D call. Looked up from germline, CDR1 is SGHTA and CDR2 is FQGNSA. This CDR3 spans 13 amino acids. Deletions cut 1 base from V and 7 bases from J, with 7 bases between. The CDR3 DNA sequence: TGTGCCAGCAGCTTAGAGAGGCGCGGGGAGCTGTTTTTT. Translated: CASSLERRGELFF.

The V and J genes are TRBV3-1 (or the pseudogene TRBV3-2) and TRBJ1-1; tentative D call: TRBD1 (5 bases). V lost 8 bases to trimming and J lost 6 bases, with 13 bases between them. The germline V gene has CDR1 LGHDT and CDR2 YNNKEL (reference sequence). CDR3 length: 12 amino acids. CDR3 protein: CASGFREAEAFF. DNA of the CDR3: TGTGCCAGCGGTTTCAGGGAGGCTGAAGCTTTCTTT.

This clone was seen more than once but under ten times. The gene calls are TRBV13 and TRBJ2-1, with TRBD2 matching 7 bases. Germline V gene sequence: CDR1 PRHDT, CDR2 FYEKMQ (reference sequence). V lost 2 bases and J lost 10; bases outside the gene matches: 2. This CDR3 contains 12 residues. The CDR3 coding sequence is TGTGCCAGCAGCTTACTCGGGGGGGAGCAGTTCTTC. Its protein is CASSLLGGEQFF. Full variable domain (missing parts from reference TRBV13 and TRBJ2-1): AAGVIQSPRHLIKEKRETATLKCYPIPRHDTVYWYQQGPGQDPQFLISFYEKMQSDKGSIPDRFSAQQFSDYHSELNMSSLELGDSALYFCASSLLGGEQFFGPGTRLTVL.

The chain links TRBV23-1 to TRBJ2-2, with 8 bases lining up with TRBD1. TRBV23-1 is assigned to the ORF class and has an uncertain function. CDR3 length: 18 amino acids. The V and J ends lost 7 bases and 9 bases, in that order; junction bases with no gene match: 22. The chain's CDR3 is CASTPRTGKSIGPRELFF. In DNA, the CDR3 is TGCGCCAGCACCCCCCGGACAGGGAAAAGCATAGGGCCTCGGGAGCTGTTTTTT.

The J gene is TRBJ2-7, the V gene TRBV27; 7 bases map to TRBD1. The junction had 10 bases not matched to a gene; V was cut back by 5 bases and J by 0 bases. CDR1 is MNHEY, CDR2 SMNVEV, per germline (reference sequence). The CDR3 sequence is 16 residues long. CDR3 DNA: TGTGCCAGCAGTCCACTAGGGGACAGATACTCCTACGAGCAGTACTTC. Its protein is CASSPLGDRYSYEQYF.

The J gene is TRBJ2-3, the V gene TRBV7-3; weak D call: TRBD2 (5 bases). The CDR3 totals 14 residues. CDR1 and CDR2 (germline): SGHTA, FQGTGA. V was cut by 2 bases and J by 4 bases, with 10 bases left in between. The CDR3 is CASSLWVGADTQYF. CDR3 nucleotides: TGTGCCAGCAGCTTATGGGTCGGGGCAGATACGCAGTATTTT.

The rearrangement joins TRBV19 to TRBJ1-1; D call uncertain. This CDR3 comprises 12 residues. With 11 bases removed from V and 3 bases from J, the gap between germline ends came to 13 bases. Germline V lookup: CDR1 LNHDA, CDR2 SQIVND (reference sequence). CDR3 sequence (DNA): TGTGCCGGTAAAGAAGAGGACACTGAAGCTTTCTTT. This codes for CAGKEEDTEAFF.

The rearrangement links TRBV27 to TRBJ1-2; TRBD1 aligns across 9 bases. Germline assignment: CDR1 MNHEY and CDR2 SMNVEV (reference sequence). Trimming removed 5 bases from V and 7 bases from J; junction bases left unmatched: 5. The CDR3 is 13 residues long. The CDR3 here is CASSPTGGSGYTF. The DNA of the CDR3 is TGTGCCAGCAGTCCTACAGGGGGCTCTGGCTACACCTTC.

The chain is built from TRBV6-1 and TRBJ2-2, with D possibly matching TRBD1 (5 bases). This CDR3 comprises 15 residues. Trimming took 1 base from V and 6 from J, leaving 12 bases between them. Germline V gene sequence: CDR1 MNHNS, CDR2 SASEGT. The CDR3 region has the DNA TGTGCCAGCAGTGAAGGTCCAGGGCCAGCCGGGGAGCTGTTTTTT. It codes for CASSEGPGPAGELFF.

This chain joins TRBV6-5 and TRBJ1-6, with 7 bases fitting TRBD1. V lost 7 bases and J lost 8; bases outside the gene matches: 8. The germline V gene encodes CDR1 MNHEY and CDR2 SVGAGI. The CDR3 runs 14 residues. DNA for the CDR3: TGTGCCAGCAACAGGGGTGGGCTGGATTCACCCCTCCACTTT. Translation: CASNRGGLDSPLHF.

The rearrangement joins TRBV28 to TRBJ1-1, with 9 bases aligning to TRBD1. The V segment lost 5 bases and the J segment 4 bases; nucleotides outside the gene matches: 8. The length of the CDR3 is 15 residues. Looked up from germline, CDR1 is MDHEN and CDR2 is SYDVKM. CDR3 coding DNA: TGTGCCAGCAGTCCGGGACAGGGTGCGTTCACTGAAGCTTTCTTT. Translation: CASSPGQGAFTEAFF.

The chain has TRBV7-2 and TRBJ2-5, with TRBD2 matching over 12 bases. CDR1 and CDR2 from the germline V gene are SGHTA and FQGNSA. The CDR3 consists of 17 residues. The V gene end was trimmed by 2 bases and the J gene end by 1 base; junction bases not matched to a gene: 5. The CDR3 DNA reads as TGTGCCAGCAGCTTACGGCCGACTAGCGGGAGCCAAGAGACCCAGTACTTC. Translated: CASSLRPTSGSQETQYF.

The chain employs TRBV2 and TRBJ1-1, with unresolved D. Deletions cut 6 bases from V and 5 bases from J, with 13 bases between. CDR3 length: 13 amino acids. Germline V CDR1 and CDR2: SNHLY, FYNNEI. DNA for the CDR3: TGTGCCAGCAGAGGAGAGGGAAGTACTGAAGCTTTCTTT. Its protein product is CASRGEGSTEAFF.

This sequence joins TRBV3-1 (or the pseudogene TRBV3-2) and TRBJ1-5; D gene ambiguous. The CDR3 spans 16 residues. The ends were cut back, 0 bases at V and 3 bases at J, with 12 bases in the middle. Looked up from germline, CDR1 is LGHDT and CDR2 is YNNKEL (reference sequence). The CDR3 sequence: CASSQDSPFTNQPQHF. CDR3 sequence (DNA): TGTGCCAGCAGCCAAGATAGTCCCTTTACCAATCAGCCCCAGCATTTT.

V usage is TRBV7-8 and J usage is TRBJ2-1; possibly TRBD1 for D (6 bases). Trimming took off 5 bases at V and 5 bases at J, with 16 bases between the two ends. Per germline, CDR1 SGHVS and CDR2 FQNEAQ. CDR3 length: 15 amino acids. CDR3 coding DNA: TGTGCCAGCAGCACTTTACAGGGATCTAACAATGAGCAGTTCTTC. Its protein product is CASSTLQGSNNEQFF.

The sample holds one count of this clone. This chain uses TRBV5-1 with TRBJ1-6; D is perhaps TRBD1 (5 bases). The germline gives CDR1 SGHRS, CDR2 YFSETQ. Trimming shortened V by 0 bases and J by 0 bases, and 16 bases separated the two germline ends. This CDR3 is built from 19 residues. This CDR3 is CASSLARDRGSSYNSPLHF. The CDR3 coding sequence is TGCGCCAGCAGCTTGGCCAGGGACCGGGGGAGCTCCTATAATTCACCCCTCCACTTT.

This clone was seen a single time. V usage is TRBV19 and J usage is TRBJ2-6; D is uncertain. Germline V gene data show CDR1 as LNHDA and CDR2 as SQIVND (reference sequence). The CDR3 is 15 amino acids. Trimming removed 5 bases at V and 0 bases at J, with 8 bases between. The CDR3 DNA reads as TGTGCCAGTAGTCTACAGAGCTCTGGGGCCAACGTCCTGACTTTC. The encoded protein is CASSLQSSGANVLTF.

This rearrangement joins TRBV6-5 to TRBJ1-1; no clear D. The CDR3 runs 15 residues. V was trimmed by 0 bases and J by 1 base, leaving 9 bases between them. Germline V gene lookup returns CDR1 MNHEY and CDR2 SVGAGI. The CDR3 is CASSYSIGKNTEAFF. The CDR3 coding sequence is TGTGCCAGCAGTTACTCAATCGGGAAGAACACTGAAGCTTTCTTT.

The table lists this clone with a count of one. The rearrangement links TRBV6-2 or TRBV6-3 to TRBJ2-7; a possible D gene is TRBD1 (5 bases). CDR1 and CDR2 (germline): MNHEY, SVGEGT. The germline V and J ends were trimmed by 5 bases and 9 bases, with 11 bases remaining between them. The CDR3 has 11 residues. CDR3 nucleotide sequence: TGTGCCAGCAGTAACAGGTTTTTGCAGTACTTC. It yields the protein CASSNRFLQYF.

The chain has TRBV4-3 and TRBJ1-2; D remains unclear. The CDR3 runs 15 residues. In germline, CDR1 is LGHNA, CDR2 YSLEER. V was trimmed by 4 bases and J by 0 bases, leaving 12 bases between them. The CDR3 coding sequence is TGCGCCAGCAGCCCCTCCCGTAGAGCTAACTATGGCTACACCTTC. Translation gives CASSPSRRANYGYTF.